The 25 T cell receptor beta chains in this list originate from one sample, sequenced in a study of blood T cell repertoires in COVID-19. TCRdb's table, derived via immunoSEQ multiplex PCR, lists solely in-frame clones and lacks some. This table has around 290,000 clones, 88% appearing once. Sequenced: PBMCs or T cells enriched from blood (not recorded which). All receptors come from a woman under 40 who had recovered from COVID-19.

This clone has more than one count but fewer than ten. At the DNA level, this CDR3 is encoded by other sequences in the same sample as well. The V gene is TRBV27, the J gene TRBJ1-1; possible D gene TRBD1, 5 bases. Trimming cost V 3 bases and J 2 bases, with 10 bases left between them. The CDR3 length is 14 residues. Germline V gene lookup returns CDR1 MNHEY and CDR2 SMNVEV (reference sequence). As DNA, the CDR3 is TGTGCCAGCAGTTTCGGGGGACTAAACACTGAAGCTTTCTTT. Amino acids: CASSFGGLNTEAFF.

The chain has TRBV2 and TRBJ1-6; D uncertain. Trimming removed 0 bases from V and 7 bases from J, with 4 bases in between. This CDR3 is 13 amino acids long. The germline V gene has CDR1 SNHLY and CDR2 FYNNEI. The CDR3 reads CASSEATNSPLHF. The DNA of the CDR3 is TGTGCCAGCAGTGAAGCTACAAATTCACCCCTCCACTTT.

The chain recombines TRBV6-5 with TRBJ2-5; 13 bases fit TRBD2. Germline V CDR1 and CDR2: MNHEY, SVGAGI. The V segment lost 11 bases and the J segment 5 bases; nucleotides outside the gene matches: 8. The CDR3 runs to 14 residues. CDR3 bases: TGTGCCGGACGACTAGCGGGAGGAGGGGAGACCCAGTACTTC. Translating it yields CAGRLAGGGETQYF.

This chain connects TRBV28 to TRBJ2-7; D is possibly TRBD1 (6 bases). Trimming removed 3 bases from V and 3 bases from J, with 12 bases in between. The germline CDR1 and CDR2 sequences are MDHEN and SYDVKM. CDR3 size: 14 residues. The CDR3 spells CASSFSGDIYEQYF. The CDR3 nucleotides read TGTGCCAGCAGTTTTTCAGGGGACATCTACGAGCAGTACTTC.

This clone was seen once. V gene TRBV27 combines with J gene TRBJ2-3, with TRBD2 matching over 9 bases. The CDR3 extends over 14 amino acids. Germline CDR1 MNHEY, CDR2 SMNVEV (reference sequence). Germline trimming cut 3 bases from V and 5 bases from J; bases unmatched to any gene: 3. The DNA of the CDR3 is TGTGCCAGCAGTTTGCGGGGGGGCCTAGATACGCAGTATTTT. It encodes CASSLRGGLDTQYF.

The chain joins TRBV10-3 to TRBJ1-3, with 8 bases lining up with TRBD1. Trimming cost V 11 bases and J 4 bases; bases outside gene matches: 4. Germline lookup yields CDR1 ENHRY and CDR2 SYGVKD. CDR3 length equals 12 residues. The CDR3 loop is CAVGQGGNTIYF. DNA of the CDR3: TGTGCCGTAGGACAGGGAGGAAACACCATATATTTT.

With regard to this clone: Other DNA sequences within the sample encode an identical CDR3. The chain combines TRBV27 with TRBJ2-2; TRBD2 matches 11 bases. CDR1 is MNHEY and CDR2 is SMNVEV in the germline V gene (reference sequence). The CDR3 contains 15 residues. V gave up 9 bases and J gave up 2 bases; unmatched junction bases: 5. The CDR3 nucleotides read TGTGCCAGTCGACTAGCGGGGCCTAACACCGGGGAGCTGTTTTTT. Translating gives CASRLAGPNTGELFF.

This chain joins TRBV29-1 and TRBJ2-7; TRBD1 matches at 9 bases. The CDR3 has 13 residues. Germline CDR1 SQVTM, CDR2 ANQGSEA. V shed 7 bases and J 5 bases; nucleotides not matched to a gene: 9. The CDR3 is CSALGTGYHEQYF. DNA of the CDR3: TGCAGCGCTCTGGGGACAGGGTACCACGAGCAGTACTTC.

This sequence joins TRBV27 and TRBJ2-1, with 7 bases identical to TRBD1. This CDR3 region has 14 residues. Germline CDR1 and CDR2: MNHEY and SMNVEV (reference sequence). V shed 2 bases and J 5 bases; nucleotides not matched to a gene: 3. The CDR3: CASSLRGQDNEQFF. The CDR3 DNA is TGTGCCAGCAGTTTAAGAGGACAGGACAATGAGCAGTTCTTC.

This clone was seen a handful of times. The V and J genes are TRBV30 and TRBJ2-4; no firm D call. V gave up 1 base and J gave up 8 bases, with 24 bases separating them. Germline V lookup: CDR1 GTSNPN, CDR2 SVGIG (reference sequence). The CDR3 extends over 17 amino acids. The CDR3 protein is CAWSGEGFAHSRYIQYF. CDR3 DNA sequence: TGTGCCTGGAGTGGAGAAGGATTTGCCCACAGTAGGTACATTCAGTACTTC.

This sequence joins TRBV9 and TRBJ1-2; TRBD1 is a possible D gene (5 bases). The V and J ends lost 0 bases and 11 bases respectively, with 11 bases between them. The CDR3 runs to 12 residues. The V gene's germline CDR1 is SGDLS and CDR2 YYNGEE. The CDR3 DNA is TGTGCCAGCAGCGTAGCTGCGGGACGTTACACCTTC. Protein sequence: CASSVAAGRYTF.

The V and J genes are TRBV29-1 and TRBJ2-1; TRBD1 agrees at 9 bases. Germline V gene lookup returns CDR1 SQVTM and CDR2 ANQGSEA. This CDR3 has 15 residues. V dropped 4 bases and J dropped 7; count of bases not matched to a gene: 11. Here the CDR3 reads CSVVFPGTGTNEQFF. The CDR3, as DNA: TGCAGCGTTGTCTTCCCGGGGACAGGGACGAATGAGCAGTTCTTC.

Only one count was recorded for this clone. The V and J genes are TRBV10-3 and TRBJ1-1; D call uncertain. CDR3 size: 11 residues. Trimming took 10 bases from V and 4 from J, leaving 10 bases between them. From germline, CDR1 is ENHRY and CDR2 SYGVKD. The DNA of the CDR3 is TGTGCCACCGGGGTCGGCACTGAAGCTTTCTTT. The encoded protein is CATGVGTEAFF.

V usage is TRBV5-1 and J usage is TRBJ2-1; 8 positions agree with TRBD2. Germline V gives CDR1 SGHRS, CDR2 YFSETQ. The length of the CDR3 is 15 residues. Losses at the gene ends were 2 bases for V and 9 bases for J; bases not matched to a gene: 10. This CDR3 is CASSLAAGAPGEQFF. As DNA, the CDR3 is TGCGCCAGCAGCTTAGCAGCGGGGGCGCCCGGTGAGCAGTTCTTC. Based on the CDR3 plus reference TRBV5-1 and TRBJ2-1, the full variable domain is KAGVTQTPRYLIKTRGQQVTLSCSPISGHRSVSWYQQTPGQGLQFLFEYFSETQRNKGNFPGRFSGRQFSNSRSEMNVSTLELGDSALYLCASSLAAGAPGEQFFGPGTRLTVL.

The chain is built from TRBV5-1 and TRBJ1-4; weak D call: TRBD1 (5 bases). Germline loops: CDR1 SGHRS, CDR2 YFSETQ. The V end was cut by 0 bases, the J end by 9 bases, with 15 bases between. The CDR3 is 15 residues long. The CDR3 DNA reads TGCGCCAGCAGCTTGGTAGGGCAGGGAGGTCAAAAACTGTTTTTT. This sequence encodes CASSLVGQGGQKLFF.

The V gene is TRBV18, the J gene TRBJ1-2, with D possibly being TRBD1 (5 bases). Trimming took 4 bases from V and 4 from J, leaving 13 bases between them. Germline CDR1 is KGHSH and CDR2 is LQKENI. This CDR3 is built from 14 residues. The DNA for the CDR3 is TGTGCCAGCTCACTTAGACAGAACTCCTATGGCTACACCTTC. It specifies CASSLRQNSYGYTF.

This chain links TRBV27 with TRBJ2-3, with 9 bases identical to TRBD2. The CDR3 sequence is 15 residues long. Trimming at V came to 5 bases and at J to 4 bases, leaving 7 bases not matched to a gene. From germline, CDR1 is MNHEY and CDR2 SMNVEV (reference sequence). CDR3 sequence: CASSRAGGPPDTQYF. The CDR3 DNA is TGTGCCAGCAGTCGGGCGGGAGGGCCCCCAGATACGCAGTATTTT.

This rearrangement joins TRBV9 to TRBJ1-1, with D unresolved. Trimming took 2 bases from V and 0 from J, leaving 8 bases between them. This CDR3 contains 14 residues. CDR1 is SGDLS, CDR2 YYNGEE, per germline. Here the CDR3 DNA reads TGTGCCAGCAGCGTGGGCAGCTTGAACACTGAAGCTTTCTTT. Translation: CASSVGSLNTEAFF.

The V call is TRBV14, the J call TRBJ1-2, with 8 bases matching TRBD1. Trimming removed 4 bases from V and 2 bases from J; junction bases left unmatched: 6. The CDR3 contains 15 residues. The germline V gene encodes CDR1 SGHDN and CDR2 FVKESK. The CDR3 protein is CASSPLDRANYGYTF. DNA of the CDR3: TGTGCCAGCAGCCCTCTGGACAGGGCAAACTATGGCTACACCTTC.

The chain combines TRBV2 with TRBJ2-7; unclear D gene. From germline, CDR1 is SNHLY and CDR2 FYNNEI. The V end lost 7 bases, the J end lost 5 bases, and 6 bases lay between the germline ends. This CDR3 is built from 10 residues. The CDR3 reads CASMRHEQYF. In DNA form, the CDR3 reads TGTGCCAGCATGAGGCACGAGCAGTACTTC.

CDR3 sequence reads: CASWPGQGALNYGYTF. The CDR3 region has the DNA TGTGCCAGCTGGCCAGGACAGGGGGCCCTCAACTATGGCTACACCTTC. V and J are TRBV5-4 and TRBJ1-2; 11 positions match TRBD1. The V gene end was trimmed by 7 bases and the J gene end by 2 bases; junction bases not matched to a gene: 10. The CDR3 is 16 amino acids. Germline V gene sequence: CDR1 SGHNT, CDR2 YYREEE (reference sequence).

J is TRBJ1-2 and V is TRBV4-3; the match to TRBD1 covers 7 bases. There are 15 residues in the CDR3. Germline V gene sequence: CDR1 LGHNA, CDR2 YSLEER. The trim removed 4 bases at V and 2 bases at J, leaving 7 bases unmatched. In DNA form, the CDR3 reads TGCGCCAGCAGCCCAAACAGGGGCTTCAACTATGGCTACACCTTC. It is translated as CASSPNRGFNYGYTF.

This chain joins TRBV5-6 and TRBJ1-3; D remains ambiguous. Deletions cut 0 bases from V and 7 bases from J, with 5 bases between. The CDR3 contains 12 residues. Per the germline V gene, CDR1 is SGHDT and CDR2 is YYEEEE. This CDR3 is CASSLGPNTIYF. The CDR3, as DNA: TGTGCCAGCAGCTTGGGTCCGAACACCATATATTTT.

This clone was observed a handful of times. V usage is TRBV7-9 and J usage is TRBJ1-1, with unresolved D. Looked up from germline, CDR1 is SEHNR and CDR2 is FQNEAQ (reference sequence). The CDR3 runs 12 residues. Trimming removed 5 bases at V and 5 bases at J, with 9 bases between. CDR3 sequence (DNA): TGTGCCAGCAGCGGTGGAGAGACTGAAGCTTTCTTT. This encodes CASSGGETEAFF.

V gene TRBV5-1 combines with J gene TRBJ1-4; tentatively, D is TRBD1 (6 bases). V lost 1 base, J lost 7 bases, and 14 bases lay in between. The germline V gene has CDR1 SGHRS and CDR2 YFSETQ. This CDR3 is built from 15 residues. This CDR3 reads CASSLLAGAGEKLFF. Here the CDR3 DNA reads TGCGCCAGCAGCTTGTTAGCGGGGGCGGGTGAAAAACTGTTTTTT.